One and the same sample provided the 27 T cell receptor beta chains below, sequenced in a study of response to subunit inactivated influenza vaccine. TCRdb called the RT-PCR reads again in MiXCR, with one record for every CDR3 protein. The sample has hundreds of thousands of distinct CDR3 sequences, around a sixth seen once; the top ten hold roughly 10%. The material was PBMCs from blood, obtained approximately 13 days after vaccination. The receptor set was obtained from a man aged 50 or older who received an inactivated influenza vaccine.

This clonotype appeared a few times. This rearrangement joins TRBV4-3 to TRBJ2-2; D assignment may be TRBD1 or TRBD2 (5 bases each). V was cut by 0 bases and J by 7 bases, with 6 bases left in between. Per germline, CDR1 LGHNA and CDR2 YSLEER. The CDR3 spans 13 residues. CDR3 bases: TGCGCCAGCAGCCAAGAGAGGGGCGGGGAGCTGTTTTTT. It encodes CASSQERGGELFF.

This clonotype was counted a few times. The V call is TRBV20-1, the J call TRBJ1-3, with unresolved D. This CDR3 has 14 amino acids. V lost 3 bases to trimming and J lost 0 bases, with 9 bases between them. Per the germline V gene, CDR1 is DFQATT and CDR2 is SNEGSKA (reference sequence). CDR3 DNA sequence: TGCAGTGCTAGTTTGTCGTTCTCTGGAAACACCATATATTTT. Protein sequence: CSASLSFSGNTIYF.

This clonotype was detected ten times or more. The chain is built from TRBV10-3 and TRBJ2-5; no firm D call. Between the trimmed V and J ends, which lost 1 base and 5 bases, there was a span of 8 bases. The germline V gene encodes CDR1 ENHRY and CDR2 SYGVKD. The CDR3 is made up of 13 amino acids. The CDR3 DNA reads TGTGCCATCAGTGAGTTCGGGTCGGAGACCCAGTACTTC. Encoded protein: CAISEFGSETQYF.

This clonotype turned up a few times. The chain combines TRBV20-1 with TRBJ2-1; 7 nucleotides match TRBD1. The CDR3 runs 13 residues. Germline values: CDR1 DFQATT, CDR2 SNEGSKA (reference sequence). The V segment lost 1 base and the J segment 7 bases; nucleotides outside the gene matches: 4. The CDR3 nucleotides read TGCAGTGCTAGAGCAGGGGGTTCAAATGAGCAGTTCTTC. Protein: CSARAGGSNEQFF.

This clonotype has only a few counts. V usage is TRBV28 and J usage is TRBJ1-2; 9 positions match TRBD1. The CDR3 extends over 15 amino acids. Germline trimming cut 3 bases from V and 2 bases from J; bases unmatched to any gene: 4. Germline lookup yields CDR1 MDHEN and CDR2 SYDVKM. For the CDR3, the DNA is TGTGCCAGCAGTTTCTCCGGGACAGGGAACTATGGCTACACCTTC. Amino acids: CASSFSGTGNYGYTF.

Notes on this clonotype: At one boundary the junction diverges from the germline segment, which might be a read error. The rearrangement uses TRBV7-2 and TRBJ1-6; D ambiguous. The CDR3 consists of 15 residues. Germline V gives CDR1 SGHTA, CDR2 FQGNSA. As DNA, the CDR3 is TGTGTCAGCAGCTTAGTCTCAGCATATAATTCACCCCTCCACTTT. As protein: CVSSLVSAYNSPLHF.

V usage is TRBV6-2 or TRBV6-3 and J usage is TRBJ2-3, with TRBD1 identical over 8 bases. V lost 5 bases, J lost 4 bases, and 5 bases stayed unmatched. The CDR3 is made up of 14 amino acids. Per germline, CDR1 MNHEY and CDR2 SVGEGT. This CDR3 is CASSNDRGADTQYF. CDR3 sequence (DNA): TGTGCCAGCAGTAATGACAGGGGCGCAGATACGCAGTATTTT.

This clonotype was recorded at least ten times. V and J are TRBV11-2 and TRBJ2-1; D is uncertain. Trimming left V 0 bases short and J 9 bases short, with 6 bases between. CDR3 length: 12 amino acids. Germline assignment: CDR1 SGHAT and CDR2 FQNNGV. This CDR3 reads CASSLEVFEQFF. CDR3 nucleotides: TGTGCCAGCAGCTTAGAAGTTTTTGAGCAGTTCTTC.

In nucleotides, the CDR3 is TGTGCCAGCAGTTTTACTAGCGGGGGTCCATCTTCCTACGAGCAGTACTTC. Its protein product is CASSFTSGGPSSYEQYF. The chain joins TRBV12-3 or TRBV12-4 to TRBJ2-7; 11 bases line up with TRBD2. The length of the CDR3 is 17 residues. V lost 3 bases and J lost 1; bases outside the gene matches: 8.

This clonotype was counted between two and nine times. V and J are TRBV20-1 and TRBJ2-1; TRBD2 is a possible D gene (6 bases). Trimming took 4 bases from V and 0 from J, leaving 16 bases between them. From germline, CDR1 is DFQATT and CDR2 SNEGSKA (reference sequence). The CDR3 contains 16 residues. CDR3: CSANPRSSVSYNEQFF. The CDR3 bases are TGCAGTGCTAACCCCCGTTCTAGCGTCTCCTACAATGAGCAGTTCTTC.

This clonotype has at least ten counts. The rearrangement joins TRBV20-1 to TRBJ1-2; TRBD1 matches 8 bases. CDR3 length equals 13 residues. Germline V gene sequence: CDR1 DFQATT, CDR2 SNEGSKA (reference sequence). V trimming: 7 bases; J trimming: 4 bases; junction bases outside the gene matches: 8. The CDR3 protein is CSGETGAAYGYTF. In DNA form, the CDR3 reads TGCAGTGGAGAGACAGGGGCGGCCTATGGCTACACCTTC.

The sample holds a few counts of this clonotype. The V call is TRBV6-5, the J call TRBJ2-1; TRBD2 agrees at 12 bases. The CDR3 is 15 residues long. Germline values: CDR1 MNHEY, CDR2 SVGAGI. With 5 bases clipped from V and 7 bases from J, the junction kept 6 bases outside the gene matches. The CDR3 protein is CASSTSGRPGNEQFF. In DNA, the CDR3 is TGTGCCAGCAGTACTAGCGGGAGGCCGGGGAATGAGCAGTTCTTC.

This clonotype turned up a few times. The gene calls are TRBV3-1 and TRBJ1-2; 7 bases align to TRBD1. Per the germline V gene, CDR1 is LGHDT and CDR2 is YNNKEL (reference sequence). There are 15 residues in the CDR3. The junction had 8 bases not matched to a gene; V was cut back by 1 base and J by 6 bases. In nucleotides, the CDR3 is TGTGCCAGCAGCCAAGTACAGGGGACGGGAAATGGCTACACCTTC. It codes for CASSQVQGTGNGYTF.

To note about this clonotype: A much larger clone lies a single base off, so this may be a read error. V gene TRBV29-1 combines with J gene TRBJ2-7, with D possibly TRBD2 on 6 matching bases. The CDR3 is made up of 14 amino acids. Germline lookup yields CDR1 SQVTM and CDR2 ANQGSEA. Trimming took 1 base from V and 3 from J, leaving 13 bases between them. CDR3 in DNA: TGCAGCGTTGAAGTCGCGGGGTCCGGCTACGAGCAGTACTTC. Its translation is CSVEVAGSGYEQYF.

This clonotype has ten or more counts. The chain carries TRBV12-3 or TRBV12-4 and TRBJ2-7; 7 bases agree with TRBD1. The CDR3 length is 14 residues. J lost 2 bases, V lost 3 bases, and 4 bases had no gene match. This chain's CDR3 is CASSFPGQTYEQYF. The DNA for the CDR3 is TGTGCCAGCAGTTTCCCGGGACAGACCTACGAGCAGTACTTC.

This clonotype has a count of ten or more. This rearrangement joins TRBV15 to TRBJ2-4, with a possible D match to TRBD2 (6 bases). The V end lost 6 bases, the J end lost 4 bases, and 16 bases lay between the germline ends. The CDR3 covers 15 residues. Per germline, CDR1 LNHNV and CDR2 YYDKDF (reference sequence). The CDR3: CATRVTASDKNIQYF. As DNA, the CDR3 is TGTGCCACCAGGGTAACGGCTAGCGATAAAAACATTCAGTACTTC.

This clonotype came up a few times. CDR3 residues: CASSIESPPLGEQFF. The CDR3 coding sequence is TGCGCCAGCAGCATAGAGTCCCCCCCTCTGGGTGAGCAGTTCTTC. The rearrangement uses TRBV5-1 and TRBJ2-1, with D hard to call. The CDR3 totals 15 residues. Germline V gives CDR1 SGHRS, CDR2 YFSETQ. V gave up 4 bases and J gave up 9 bases, with 20 bases separating them.

CDR3 in DNA: TGTGCCAGCAGCGTTACAGGGTCCTACAATGAGCAGTTCTTC. It translates to CASSVTGSYNEQFF. The J gene is TRBJ2-1, the V gene TRBV5-6; the D gene is possibly TRBD1 (6 bases). The CDR3 spans 14 residues. In germline, CDR1 is SGHDT, CDR2 YYEEEE. Trimming removed 4 bases at V and 1 base at J, with 9 bases between. The whole variable domain, filled in from reference TRBV5-6 and TRBJ2-1, reads DAGVTQSPTHLIKTRGQQVTLRCSPKSGHDTVSWYQQALGQGPQFIFQYYEEEERQRGNFPDRFSGHQFPNYSSELNVNALLLGDSALYLCASSVTGSYNEQFFGPGTRLTVL.

This clonotype was seen a few times. The CDR3 sequence: CASTVGRNTEAFF. The CDR3 DNA reads TGTGCCAGCACCGTGGGTCGGAACACTGAAGCTTTCTTT. V usage is TRBV5-6 and J usage is TRBJ1-1; no clear D gene. CDR3 length: 13 amino acids. The ends were cut back, 6 bases at V and 1 base at J, with 10 bases in the middle. CDR1 SGHDT and CDR2 YYEEEE come from the germline V gene.

This clonotype has only a few counts. The chain uses TRBV5-6 and TRBJ1-2; perhaps TRBD1 as D (5 bases). Trimming cost V 4 bases and J 3 bases, with 13 bases left between them. CDR1 is SGHDT and CDR2 is YYEEEE in the germline V gene. The CDR3 contains 14 residues. The CDR3 is CASSMVGRDYGYTF. The CDR3, as DNA: TGTGCCAGCAGCATGGTGGGGCGGGACTATGGCTACACCTTC. Looking up the rest from reference TRBV5-6 and TRBJ1-2 gives the full variable domain: DAGVTQSPTHLIKTRGQQVTLRCSPKSGHDTVSWYQQALGQGPQFIFQYYEEEERQRGNFPDRFSGHQFPNYSSELNVNALLLGDSALYLCASSMVGRDYGYTFGSGTRLTVV.

V is TRBV7-2 and J is TRBJ1-2, with TRBD1 identical over 9 bases. This CDR3 comprises 13 residues. Per the germline V gene, CDR1 is SGHTA and CDR2 is FQGNSA. With 5 bases clipped from V and 6 bases from J, the junction kept 4 bases outside the gene matches. CDR3 nucleotides: TGTGCCAGCAGCGCCGGGACAGGGCATGGCTACACCTTC. Amino acid sequence: CASSAGTGHGYTF.

V usage is TRBV6-6 and J usage is TRBJ2-7; possibly TRBD1 for D (5 bases). Per the germline V gene, CDR1 is MNHNY and CDR2 is SVGAGI (reference sequence). Trimming stripped 2 bases from V and 7 bases from J, with 12 bases between. The CDR3 extends over 13 amino acids. The CDR3 nucleotides read TGTGCCAGCAGTTACAGACAGAATGAAGAGCAGTACTTC. It yields the protein CASSYRQNEEQYF.

The chain has TRBV6-2 or TRBV6-3 and TRBJ2-4, with 7 bases aligning to TRBD2. The CDR3 covers 15 residues. The germline V gene has CDR1 MNHEY and CDR2 SVGEGT. The J segment lost 8 bases and the V segment lost 6 bases, leaving 13 bases of the junction unmatched. CDR3 in amino acids: CASRLRSGRGDIQYF. CDR3 DNA sequence: TGTGCCAGCAGACTGAGGTCGGGGAGGGGAGACATTCAGTACTTC.

This clonotype was recorded a few times. This chain connects TRBV5-6 to TRBJ1-2; D is ambiguous. V shed 5 bases and J shed 7 bases, with 15 bases lying between them. CDR1 SGHDT and CDR2 YYEEEE come from the germline V gene. The CDR3 spans 13 residues. The CDR3 protein is CASRTSGFPGYTF. The CDR3 DNA sequence: TGTGCCAGCAGGACTTCGGGGTTTCCTGGCTACACCTTC.

The genes are TRBV10-3 and TRBJ2-5; TRBD1 aligns across 11 bases. CDR3 length: 16 amino acids. Germline V gene lookup returns CDR1 ENHRY and CDR2 SYGVKD. Trimming took 10 bases from V and 7 from J; bases not matched to a gene: 17. In nucleotides, the CDR3 is TGTGCCACGAACCATCCCGGACAGGGGGCAGAGGGGACCCAGTACTTC. Its protein is CATNHPGQGAEGTQYF.

This chain joins TRBV3-1 and TRBJ2-3, with 11 bases fitting TRBD2. The CDR3 contains 16 residues. V dropped 2 bases and J dropped 5; count of bases not matched to a gene: 6. Per the germline V gene, CDR1 is LGHDT and CDR2 is YNNKEL (reference sequence). DNA for the CDR3: TGTGCCAGCAGCCAACTAGCGGGGGGACTGGGAGATACGCAGTATTTT. Its translation: CASSQLAGGLGDTQYF.

J is TRBJ2-5 and V is TRBV28; a weak D match, TRBD1 (5 bases). The CDR3 is 14 amino acids. V was pared by 6 bases and J by 2 bases, with 13 bases between. Looked up from germline, CDR1 is MDHEN and CDR2 is SYDVKM. Here the CDR3 reads CASSRWGGQETQYF. DNA of the CDR3: TGTGCCAGCAGCCGATGGGGCGGACAAGAGACCCAGTACTTC.